These T cell receptor beta chains were read from a single sample in a study of T cells after posttransplantation cyclophosphamide. The repertoire was sequenced with immunoSEQ multiplex PCR; TCRdb's copy has only in-frame clones and lacks some. The sample shows approximately 45,000 clones, roughly nine tenths of them seen only once. The source material was PBMCs. These receptor sequences come from a woman aged 45-65 years in good health and a related stem cell transplant donor. Each CDR3 is given with its conserved first and last residue. The D gene is left open where the match is weak. A row's size may be missing; if present it is once, few, many or a size class.

cdr3_nt | cdr3_aa | j_call | clone_size | v_call | d_call
TGCGCCAGCAGCCAGGACAGGGGCTCCTACAATGAGCAGTTCTTC | CASSQDRGSYNEQFF | TRBJ2-1 | NA | TRBV5-1 | TRBD1
TGTGCCAGCAGTCTTAGGAGATCTGGGGCCAACGTCCTGACTTTC | CASSLRRSGANVLTF | TRBJ2-6 | NA | TRBV27 | NA
TGTGCCAGCGGACTAGCGGGATCACCAAAGTACGTTAATGAGCAGTTCTTC | CASGLAGSPKYVNEQFF | TRBJ2-1 | NA | TRBV9 | TRBD2
TGTGCCAGCAGTGAAGGTGACAGCCTCACCTACGAGCAGTACTTC | CASSEGDSLTYEQYF | TRBJ2-7 | NA | TRBV6-1 | NA
TGTGCCAGCACCTCCGGGACATCCACCGGGGAGCTGTTTTTT | CASTSGTSTGELFF | TRBJ2-2 | NA | TRBV27 | NA
TGTGCCAGCAGTCCTGAGAGGGTAAATGGTTCACCCCTCCACTTT | CASSPERVNGSPLHF | TRBJ1-6 | once | TRBV2 | NA
TGCGCCAGCAACCCTAGCGGGGAGTCGTTCATTTCAGATACGCAGTATTTT | CASNPSGESFISDTQYF | TRBJ2-3 | NA | TRBV10-2 | TRBD2
TGTGCCAGCAGTTCCCCGCGGGGCTCGGGGAATGAGCAGTTCTTC | CASSSPRGSGNEQFF | TRBJ2-1 | NA | TRBV27 | NA
TGTGCCAGCAGGACAGGGTCGCGATTGAATGAGCAGTTCTTC | CASRTGSRLNEQFF | TRBJ2-1 | NA | TRBV6-6 | TRBD1
TGTGCCGGTAGACAGGGGATGAACACTGAAGCTTTCTTT | CAGRQGMNTEAFF | TRBJ1-1 | NA | TRBV5-4 | TRBD1
TGTGCCAGCAGCCGTCAGAGGACTAATGAAAAACTGTTTTTT | CASSRQRTNEKLFF | TRBJ1-4 | NA | TRBV6-1 | NA
TGTGCCAGCAGCGGACGATGGACAGGGATCAATGAGCAGTTCTTC | CASSGRWTGINEQFF | TRBJ2-1 | NA | TRBV6-4 | TRBD1
TGCGCCAGCAGCTCCTCCTCAGCGGGGGACCCAGATACGCAGTATTTT | CASSSSSAGDPDTQYF | TRBJ2-3 | NA | TRBV5-1 | TRBD2
TGTGCCAGCAGTGACGTTCCGAGGGCATCGATCTACGAGCAGTACTTC | CASSDVPRASIYEQYF | TRBJ2-7 | NA | TRBV6-4 | NA
TGTGCCAGCAGCTTAGATGAGCGGATTCGGCAGTTCTTC | CASSLDERIRQFF | TRBJ2-1 | once | TRBV7-8 | NA
TGTGCCACCAGCAGAGAGGGGGGTGTCTATGGCTACACCTTC | CATSREGGVYGYTF | TRBJ1-2 | NA | TRBV15 | NA
TGTGCCAGCAGTTTAATGCGGTCGGATAACTACGAGCAGTACTTC | CASSLMRSDNYEQYF | TRBJ2-7 | NA | TRBV27 | NA